The 20 T cell receptor beta chains in this list originate from one sample, sequenced in a study of blood T cell repertoires in COVID-19. The repertoire was sequenced with immunoSEQ multiplex PCR; TCRdb's copy has only in-frame clones and lacks some. The table has 88,000 or so clones, about 88% seen once. Sequencing was carried out using peripheral blood. The receptors derive from a man between 60 and 75 years old with acute or convalescent COVID-19.

V and J are TRBV7-8 and TRBJ1-3; no clear D gene. From germline, CDR1 is SGHVS and CDR2 FQNEAQ. The CDR3 sequence is 15 residues long. V lost 5 bases, J lost 2 bases, and 13 bases lay in between. The CDR3 sequence is CASSPRDGAGNTIYF. The CDR3 region has the DNA TGTGCCAGCAGCCCTCGCGACGGGGCTGGAAACACCATATATTTT.

The chain employs TRBV24-1 and TRBJ1-4; D gene unclear. In germline, CDR1 is KGHDR, CDR2 SFDVKD. Trimming left V 6 bases short and J 0 bases short, with 16 bases between. The length of the CDR3 is 17 residues. CDR3: CATSRLGRFATNEKLFF. The CDR3 region has the DNA TGTGCCACCAGTCGGTTGGGGAGGTTTGCAACTAATGAAAAACTGTTTTTT.

The sample holds one count of this clone. The chain carries TRBV29-1 and TRBJ2-1; TRBD2 matches at 10 bases. CDR3 length: 13 residues. Germline assignment: CDR1 SQVTM and CDR2 ANQGSEA. The trim removed 2 bases at V and 7 bases at J, leaving 2 bases unmatched. DNA for the CDR3: TGCAGCGTTGAACCTAGCGGGAGTAATGAGCAGTTCTTC. Translating it yields CSVEPSGSNEQFF.

The chain carries TRBV27 and TRBJ1-2; 8 bases are shared with TRBD1. Germline loops: CDR1 MNHEY, CDR2 SMNVEV (reference sequence). CDR3 size: 16 residues. The J segment lost 4 bases and the V segment lost 4 bases, leaving 11 bases of the junction unmatched. The CDR3 here is CASSSSTGAISYGYTF. CDR3 sequence (DNA): TGTGCCAGCAGTTCATCGACAGGGGCTATCTCCTATGGCTACACCTTC.

This clone was observed once. The J gene is TRBJ1-1, the V gene TRBV6-4, with 11 nucleotides matching TRBD1. This CDR3 region has 18 residues. Germline CDR1 reads MRHNA; CDR2 reads SNTAGT. J lost 0 bases, V lost 2 bases, and 8 bases had no gene match. The CDR3 protein is CASSDRDRGFNMNTEAFF. The CDR3 DNA reads TGTGCCAGCAGTGACCGGGACAGGGGGTTTAACATGAACACTGAAGCTTTCTTT.

This chain joins TRBV5-4 and TRBJ2-4; TRBD2 might be the D (5 bases). The germline V gene encodes CDR1 SGHNT and CDR2 YYREEE (reference sequence). Trimming removed 0 bases at V and 0 bases at J, with 10 bases between. This CDR3 is 16 amino acids long. The DNA of the CDR3 is TGTGCCAGCAGCTTGGACAGCGGTCTAGCCAAAAACATTCAGTACTTC. Translated, it gives CASSLDSGLAKNIQYF.

The rearrangement uses TRBV19 and TRBJ1-5; TRBD1 aligns across 8 bases. The CDR3 contains 15 residues. V trimming: 6 bases; J trimming: 3 bases; junction bases outside the gene matches: 7. Germline CDR1 LNHDA, CDR2 SQIVND (reference sequence). The CDR3 spells CASRKTGVFNQPQHF. As DNA, the CDR3 is TGTGCCAGTAGGAAGACAGGGGTCTTCAATCAGCCCCAGCATTTT.

J is TRBJ1-3 and V is TRBV30; 7 bases are shared with TRBD1. The CDR3 totals 14 residues. Unmatched junction bases numbered 8, after V lost 4 bases and J lost 5 bases. Germline V gene sequence: CDR1 GTSNPN, CDR2 SVGIG (reference sequence). The CDR3 coding sequence is TGTGCCTGGAACCGGGACAGCGCCCGAAACACCATATATTTT. It yields the protein CAWNRDSARNTIYF.

This clone was picked up one time. The chain uses TRBV19 and TRBJ1-1; a possible D gene is TRBD1 (6 bases). The germline V gene encodes CDR1 LNHDA and CDR2 SQIVND (reference sequence). The CDR3 length is 16 residues. Between the trimmed V and J ends, which lost 0 bases and 3 bases, there was a span of 14 bases. The CDR3 bases are TGTGCCAGTAGTATAGACGGGGGGCGGCAGGACACTGAAGCTTTCTTT. This translates into CASSIDGGRQDTEAFF.

The rearrangement links TRBV5-1 to TRBJ1-1, with 10 bases aligning to TRBD1. V trimming: 0 bases; J trimming: 4 bases; junction bases outside the gene matches: 3. Germline V gene sequence: CDR1 SGHRS, CDR2 YFSETQ. This CDR3 contains 15 residues. The CDR3 DNA reads as TGCGCCAGCAGCTTGGCCGGGACAGGGGTCACTGAAGCTTTCTTT. Protein: CASSLAGTGVTEAFF. The full variable domain, completed using reference TRBV5-1 and TRBJ1-1, is KAGVTQTPRYLIKTRGQQVTLSCSPISGHRSVSWYQQTPGQGLQFLFEYFSETQRNKGNFPGRFSGRQFSNSRSEMNVSTLELGDSALYLCASSLAGTGVTEAFFGQGTRLTVV.

The chain uses TRBV7-7 and TRBJ2-5; 9 nucleotides line up with TRBD1. Germline CDR1 reads SSHAT; CDR2 reads FNYEAQ (reference sequence). The CDR3 runs 15 residues. V shed 5 bases and J 5 bases; nucleotides not matched to a gene: 9. In DNA form, the CDR3 reads TGTGCCAGCAGCCCGGACAGGGGTAATGGGGAGACCCAGTACTTC. Its protein is CASSPDRGNGETQYF.

V usage is TRBV5-6 and J usage is TRBJ2-6; TRBD2 matches 10 bases. Trimming took 3 bases from V and 4 from J; bases not matched to a gene: 10. Germline assignment: CDR1 SGHDT and CDR2 YYEEEE. The CDR3 is made up of 18 amino acids. The CDR3 loop is CASSWGTSDLSGANVLTF. Written as DNA, the CDR3 is TGTGCCAGCAGCTGGGGGACTAGCGATCTGTCCGGGGCCAACGTCCTGACTTTC.

As DNA, the CDR3 is TGCGCCAGCAGTAACAAAGAGCGGGGGTCCAACCAAGAGACCCAGTACTTC. Amino acids: CASSNKERGSNQETQYF. This sequence joins TRBV5-1 and TRBJ2-5, with 8 bases fitting TRBD2. Germline assignment: CDR1 SGHRS and CDR2 YFSETQ. The J segment lost 0 bases and the V segment lost 5 bases, leaving 12 bases of the junction unmatched. The CDR3 has 17 amino acids.

V is TRBV19 and J is TRBJ2-7; D may be TRBD2 (5 bases). CDR1 is LNHDA and CDR2 is SQIVND in the germline V gene (reference sequence). This CDR3 contains 13 residues. The V and J ends lost 3 bases and 1 base respectively, with 7 bases between them. CDR3 nucleotide sequence: TGTGCCAGTAGTATCGGGGAGTCCTACGAGCAGTACTTC. This sequence encodes CASSIGESYEQYF. Complete variable domain (other parts from reference TRBV19 and TRBJ2-7): DGGITQSPKYLFRKEGQNVTLSCEQNLNHDAMYWYRQDPGQGLRLIYYSQIVNDFQKGDIAEGYSVSREKKESFPLTVTSAQKNPTAFYLCASSIGESYEQYFGPGTRLTVT.

V and J are TRBV5-4 and TRBJ2-3; the match to TRBD1 covers 10 bases. The CDR3 is 14 residues long. Germline V gene lookup returns CDR1 SGHNT and CDR2 YYREEE (reference sequence). V trimming: 4 bases; J trimming: 9 bases; junction bases outside the gene matches: 8. Here the CDR3 reads CASSISGTGVTQYF. DNA of the CDR3: TGTGCCAGCAGCATCTCCGGGACAGGGGTCACGCAGTATTTT.

J is TRBJ1-3 and V is TRBV30; no reliable D call. Trimming pared 1 base from V and 4 bases from J, leaving 5 bases between. CDR1 and CDR2 from the germline V gene are GTSNPN and SVGIG (reference sequence). The CDR3 length is 12 residues. The CDR3 coding sequence is TGTGCCTGGAGTGGGCGGGGAAACACCATATATTTT. Amino acids: CAWSGRGNTIYF.

The rearrangement links TRBV20-1 to TRBJ2-7; TRBD1 agrees at 9 bases. From germline, CDR1 is DFQATT and CDR2 SNEGSKA (reference sequence). With V trimmed by 3 bases and J by 5 bases, 8 bases remained unmatched. The CDR3 sequence is 14 residues long. The CDR3 protein is CSASSTGTGNEQYF. CDR3 nucleotide sequence: TGCAGTGCTAGTAGTACCGGGACAGGGAACGAGCAGTACTTC.

The chain employs TRBV30 and TRBJ2-2, with D possibly matching TRBD1 (6 bases). CDR3 length: 16 residues. With 4 bases removed from V and 0 bases from J, the gap between germline ends came to 15 bases. The V gene's germline CDR1 is GTSNPN and CDR2 SVGIG (reference sequence). The CDR3 DNA reads as TGTGCCTGGATGGGACAAAATAACGCGAACACCGGGGAGCTGTTTTTT. Translation gives CAWMGQNNANTGELFF.

The chain joins TRBV28 to TRBJ2-3, with 10 bases aligning to TRBD1. The ends lost 5 bases at V and 2 bases at J; junction bases unmatched: 10. The germline V gene has CDR1 MDHEN and CDR2 SYDVKM. The CDR3 runs 17 residues. The CDR3: CASSPRAGTGDTDTQYF. The CDR3 DNA is TGTGCCAGCAGTCCCCGGGCGGGGACAGGGGACACAGATACGCAGTATTTT.

The chain joins TRBV6-5 to TRBJ1-3, with 7 bases identical to TRBD1. Germline V gives CDR1 MNHEY, CDR2 SVGAGI. The CDR3 is 14 amino acids. V shed 6 bases and J 3 bases; nucleotides not matched to a gene: 5. Here the CDR3 DNA reads TGTGCCAGCAGCATCGACAGGGTTGGAAACACCATATATTTT. Encoded protein: CASSIDRVGNTIYF.